Each of the 30 T cell receptor beta chains below was sequenced from the same sample in a study of T cell repertoires in cytomegalovirus infection. The antigens of these receptors remain unknown. TCRdb reanalysed the reads using MiXCR and keeps one entry per CDR3 protein. The sample lists roughly 500,000 distinct CDR3 sequences, around 35% occurring once. This material consisted of cultured PBMCs, taken from culture after CMV antigen stimulation. The source of these receptors is a human donor in good health (CMV status not recorded). Some clones in this sample may be carry-over from other donors' samples.

This sequence joins TRBV7-9 and TRBJ2-7, with D possibly called TRBD1 or TRBD2 (5 bases each). This CDR3 has 15 amino acids. Trimming removed 4 bases from V and 5 bases from J, with 18 bases in between. Per the germline V gene, CDR1 is SEHNR and CDR2 is FQNEAQ (reference sequence). The CDR3 DNA reads as TGTGCCAGCAGCTCCACAGGACTGAGAACCCACGAGCAGTACTTC. Its translation is CASSSTGLRTHEQYF.

V usage is TRBV9 and J usage is TRBJ2-1; D could derive from TRBD1 or TRBD2 (6 bases each). This CDR3 spans 13 amino acids. Per germline, CDR1 SGDLS and CDR2 YYNGEE. Trimming cost V 5 bases and J 7 bases, with 13 bases left between them. CDR3 nucleotide sequence: TGTGCCAGCAGGGATCCGGGGGCAAATGAGCAGTTCTTC. Its protein product is CASRDPGANEQFF.

The rearrangement joins TRBV7-4 to TRBJ2-2; TRBD2 matches 8 bases. J lost 7 bases, V lost 5 bases, and 6 bases had no gene match. The CDR3 consists of 14 residues. Per germline, CDR1 SGHVT and CDR2 SQSDAQ. CDR3 coding DNA: TGTGCCAGCAGCGCGTGGACTAGCCGCGGGGAGCTGTTTTTT. It translates to CASSAWTSRGELFF.

This sequence joins TRBV14 and TRBJ2-1, with D hard to call. Trimming took off 2 bases at V and 4 bases at J, with 9 bases between the two ends. The CDR3 spans 14 residues. CDR1 and CDR2 (germline): SGHDN, FVKESK. The CDR3 DNA is TGTGCCAGCAGCCAATCCTCCCAGTACAATGAGCAGTTCTTC. It is translated as CASSQSSQYNEQFF.

The J gene is TRBJ2-6, the V gene TRBV6-6, with TRBD1 matching over 7 bases. Germline V gene sequence: CDR1 MNHNY, CDR2 SVGAGI (reference sequence). V lost 8 bases and J lost 0; bases outside the gene matches: 13. The CDR3 extends over 18 amino acids. CDR3 protein: CASHPPRTGFSGANVLTF. The CDR3 region has the DNA TGTGCCAGCCACCCCCCGCGGACAGGCTTCTCTGGGGCCAACGTCCTGACTTTC.

This clonotype showed up just a few times. The V and J genes are TRBV7-2 and TRBJ2-5; 7 bases agree with TRBD2. The V and J ends lost 1 base and 5 bases, in that order; junction bases with no gene match: 7. Per germline, CDR1 SGHTA and CDR2 FQGNSA. The length of the CDR3 is 15 residues. The CDR3 loop is CASSLDRGEAETQYF. CDR3 nucleotides: TGTGCCAGCAGCTTAGATCGGGGGGAGGCGGAGACCCAGTACTTC.

The chain links TRBV11-3 to TRBJ2-1, with D perhaps TRBD2 (6 bases). V shed 4 bases and J shed 5 bases, with 21 bases lying between them. This CDR3 is built from 17 residues. Germline loops: CDR1 SGHNT, CDR2 YENEEA. The CDR3 is CASSSGLIPGLNNEQFF. The DNA for the CDR3 is TGTGCCAGCAGCTCGGGCCTCATACCGGGACTCAACAATGAGCAGTTCTTC.

On this clonotype: Germline is not matched at one junction end, which may reflect a read error. The V and J genes are TRBV4-2 and TRBJ2-6; D is uncertain. The CDR3 length is 16 residues. CDR1 and CDR2 (germline): LGHNA, YNFKEQ. This chain's CDR3 is CASGQDRFSGANVLTF. The CDR3, as DNA: TGTGCCAGCGGCCAAGATCGCTTCTCTGGGGCCAACGTCCTGACTTTC.

The rearrangement links TRBV7-6 to TRBJ2-1; 13 nucleotides match TRBD2. The germline CDR1 and CDR2 sequences are SGHVS and FNYEAQ. The CDR3 runs to 16 residues. J lost 9 bases, V lost 7 bases, and 12 bases had no gene match. CDR3 nucleotide sequence: TGTGCCAGCACCACCCGCCCGGGACTAGCGGGAAGTGAGCAGTTCTTC. Translated: CASTTRPGLAGSEQFF.

The chain employs TRBV10-3 and TRBJ1-1, with 7 bases aligning to TRBD1. CDR1 and CDR2 (germline): ENHRY, SYGVKD. This CDR3 is built from 14 residues. V dropped 6 bases and J dropped 0; count of bases not matched to a gene: 4. In DNA form, the CDR3 reads TGTGCCATCAGCCAGACAGGGATGAACACTGAAGCTTTCTTT. This codes for CAISQTGMNTEAFF.

The chain carries TRBV28 and TRBJ1-2; 11 bases fit TRBD1. J lost 7 bases, V lost 4 bases, and 5 bases had no gene match. This CDR3 spans 14 amino acids. From germline, CDR1 is MDHEN and CDR2 SYDVKM. CDR3 in amino acids: CASSSGQGGPGYTF. As DNA, the CDR3 is TGTGCCAGCAGTTCGGGACAGGGGGGTCCTGGCTACACCTTC.

This sequence joins TRBV12-5 and TRBJ2-1, with TRBD2 matching 7 bases. Trimming removed 6 bases from V and 2 bases from J; junction bases left unmatched: 10. The germline V gene encodes CDR1 LGHNT and CDR2 FRNRAP. This CDR3 has 16 residues. Here the CDR3 reads CASGGKGSGAYNEQFF. The CDR3 DNA reads as TGTGCTAGTGGGGGGAAGGGAAGCGGGGCCTACAATGAGCAGTTCTTC.

V usage is TRBV2 and J usage is TRBJ1-5; 8 nucleotides line up with TRBD1. The CDR3 has 14 amino acids. V was clipped by 6 bases and J by 9 bases; unmatched bases: 10. Per the germline V gene, CDR1 is SNHLY and CDR2 is FYNNEI. The CDR3 here is CASRAGQGLRPQHF. Written as DNA, the CDR3 is TGTGCCAGCAGGGCCGGACAGGGCTTAAGGCCCCAGCATTTT.

This clonotype appeared a few times. V and J are TRBV25-1 and TRBJ2-2, with no clear D. The CDR3 length is 14 residues. V lost 1 base to trimming and J lost 4 bases, with 7 bases between them. Germline V CDR1 and CDR2: MGHDK, SYGVNS. CDR3 coding DNA: TGTGCCAGCAGTGAATTCGGAAGCACCGGGGAGCTGTTTTTT. It is translated as CASSEFGSTGELFF.

This clonotype came up a few times. The V gene is TRBV11-2, the J gene TRBJ2-4; the D gene is possibly TRBD1 (5 bases). V lost 0 bases and J 6 bases, leaving 9 bases between the germline ends. This CDR3 spans 14 amino acids. Germline loops: CDR1 SGHAT, CDR2 FQNNGV. The CDR3 loop is CASSLEARANIQYF. CDR3 coding DNA: TGTGCCAGCAGCTTAGAAGCCAGGGCAAACATTCAGTACTTC. Using reference TRBV11-2 and TRBJ2-4 for the parts outside the CDR3, the full variable domain is EAGVAQSPRYKIIEKRQSVAFWCNPISGHATLYWYQQILGQGPKLLIQFQNNGVVDDSQLPKDRFSAERLKGVDSTLKIQPAKLEDSAVYLCASSLEARANIQYFGAGTRLSVL.

V is TRBV24-1 and J is TRBJ1-1; TRBD1 matches at 8 bases. J lost 5 bases, V lost 5 bases, and 9 bases had no gene match. This CDR3 comprises 15 residues. Per the germline V gene, CDR1 is KGHDR and CDR2 is SFDVKD. The CDR3 reads CATSGQGASGTEAFF. Written as DNA, the CDR3 is TGTGCCACCAGTGGGCAGGGGGCATCAGGGACTGAAGCTTTCTTT.

The sample holds a few counts of this clonotype. The CDR3 nucleotides are TGTGCCAGCAGCCACCAGAATCAGCCCCAGCATTTT. Its protein product is CASSHQNQPQHF. This chain links TRBV7-9 with TRBJ1-5; D gene uncertain. The CDR3 extends over 12 amino acids. The germline gives CDR1 SEHNR, CDR2 FQNEAQ (reference sequence). V was cut by 5 bases and J by 4 bases, with 6 bases left in between.

V and J are TRBV19 and TRBJ2-5; D is perhaps TRBD1 (6 bases). The CDR3 length is 14 residues. Germline V gives CDR1 LNHDA, CDR2 SQIVND (reference sequence). Trimming cost V 6 bases and J 1 base, with 12 bases left between them. This CDR3 is CASRQGNLQETQYF. The CDR3 bases are TGTGCCAGTAGGCAGGGGAATCTCCAAGAGACCCAGTACTTC. The whole variable domain, remainder taken from reference TRBV19 and TRBJ2-5, is DGGITQSPKYLFRKEGQNVTLSCEQNLNHDAMYWYRQDPGQGLRLIYYSQIVNDFQKGDIAEGYSVSREKKESFPLTVTSAQKNPTAFYLCASRQGNLQETQYFGPGTRLLVL.

This clonotype was detected many times. The V gene is TRBV5-6, the J gene TRBJ2-7, with D perhaps matching TRBD2 (6 bases). Per germline, CDR1 SGHDT and CDR2 YYEEEE. V was shortened by 2 bases and J by 0 bases, with 21 bases between the two germline ends. The CDR3 has 18 amino acids. This CDR3 reads CASSLALTGLTSSYEQYF. The CDR3 nucleotides are TGTGCCAGCAGCTTAGCGCTCACGGGACTCACGAGCTCCTACGAGCAGTACTTC. Supplemented by reference TRBV5-6 and TRBJ2-7, the full variable domain reads DAGVTQSPTHLIKTRGQQVTLRCSPKSGHDTVSWYQQALGQGPQFIFQYYEEEERQRGNFPDRFSGHQFPNYSSELNVNALLLGDSALYLCASSLALTGLTSSYEQYFGPGTRLTVT.

This clonotype was detected many times. The V call is TRBV6-5, the J call TRBJ2-6; D not certain. Germline assignment: CDR1 MNHEY and CDR2 SVGAGI. The CDR3 has 17 residues. Trimming pared 2 bases from V and 0 bases from J, leaving 11 bases between. The CDR3 sequence: CASSYGSQGSGANVLTF. Here the CDR3 DNA reads TGTGCCAGCAGTTACGGTTCACAAGGCTCTGGGGCCAACGTCCTGACTTTC.

This clonotype showed up just a few times. This sequence joins TRBV2 and TRBJ2-7; either TRBD1 or TRBD2 may fit D (6 bases each). Germline V gene sequence: CDR1 SNHLY, CDR2 FYNNEI. There are 15 residues in the CDR3. V lost 6 bases and J 0 bases, leaving 15 bases between the germline ends. For the CDR3, the DNA is TGTGCCAGCAGCGGATCGGGGGCCCGCTCCTACGAGCAGTACTTC. Translation gives CASSGSGARSYEQYF. Drawing the rest from reference TRBV2 and TRBJ2-7, the complete variable domain is EPEVTQTPSHQVTQMGQEVILRCVPISNHLYFYWYRQILGQKVEFLVSFYNNEISEKSEIFDDQFSVERPDGSNFTLKIRSTKLEDSAMYFCASSGSGARSYEQYFGPGTRLTVT.

The CDR3 DNA follows: TGTGCCAGCAGCCCGTTCGCGGGAGGGAAGACCCAGTACTTC. This encodes CASSPFAGGKTQYF. This chain connects TRBV28 to TRBJ2-5; 9 bases agree with TRBD2. CDR1 MDHEN and CDR2 SYDVKM come from the germline V gene. Unmatched junction bases numbered 8, after V lost 6 bases and J lost 6 bases. This CDR3 comprises 14 residues.

The rearrangement links TRBV7-9 to TRBJ1-5; D uncertain. Germline lookup yields CDR1 SEHNR and CDR2 FQNEAQ (reference sequence). The CDR3 loop spans 12 amino acids. Trimming stripped 5 bases from V and 16 bases from J, with 18 bases between. CDR3 region: CASSRPEGRIHF. The CDR3 region has the DNA TGTGCCAGCAGCCGGCCGGAGGGCCGAATACATTTT.

The rearrangement joins TRBV4-1 to TRBJ2-7; 13 positions agree with TRBD2. This CDR3 has 15 amino acids. Germline V gives CDR1 MGHRA, CDR2 YSYEKL. Trimming took 1 base from V and 6 from J; bases not matched to a gene: 3. The CDR3 loop is CASSQVWTSGSEQYV. CDR3 DNA sequence: TGCGCCAGCAGCCAAGTGTGGACTAGCGGGAGCGAGCAGTACGTC.

This chain connects TRBV7-6 to TRBJ2-2; TRBD1 is a possible D gene (6 bases). Looked up from germline, CDR1 is SGHVS and CDR2 is FNYEAQ. This CDR3 contains 14 residues. Trimming removed 5 bases from V and 7 bases from J, with 14 bases in between. DNA of the CDR3: TGTGCCAGCAGCGACAGGCAGGGCGACGGGGAGCTGTTTTTT. This encodes CASSDRQGDGELFF.

V gene TRBV7-2 combines with J gene TRBJ2-1; D uncertain. Germline CDR1 SGHTA, CDR2 FQGNSA. With 4 bases removed from V and 1 base from J, the gap between germline ends came to 11 bases. This CDR3 contains 15 residues. CDR3 coding DNA: TGTGCCAGCAGCTGGGTTAGGGATTCCTACAATGAGCAGTTCTTC. As protein: CASSWVRDSYNEQFF.

This clonotype was recorded a few times. Mismatch with germline at one junction end may stem from a read error. The chain is built from TRBV5-1 and TRBJ2-3, with D perhaps matching TRBD2 (5 bases). Per the germline V gene, CDR1 is SGHRS and CDR2 is YFSETQ. This CDR3 contains 14 residues. The CDR3 DNA reads as TGCGCCGGCAGCGCGGGCCGTTCCACAGATACGCAGTATTTT. Translated: CAGSAGRSTDTQYF.

V usage is TRBV19 and J usage is TRBJ1-6; 7 bases match TRBD1. Per germline, CDR1 LNHDA and CDR2 SQIVND (reference sequence). J gave up 9 bases and V 7 bases, and 9 bases lay outside the gene matches. This CDR3 has 14 residues. The CDR3 DNA follows: TGTGCCAGTACCCCGACAGGGAGGAGTTCACCCCTCCACTTT. It yields the protein CASTPTGRSSPLHF.

This chain joins TRBV6-2 or TRBV6-3 and TRBJ2-1; D not resolved. The CDR3 has 15 residues. The V and J ends lost 2 bases and 0 bases respectively, with 8 bases between them. The germline V gene has CDR1 MNHEY and CDR2 SVGEGT. CDR3 nucleotide sequence: TGTGCCAGCAGTTACGGTAGCTACTCCTACAATGAGCAGTTCTTC. Translated, it gives CASSYGSYSYNEQFF.

V and J are TRBV12-3 or TRBV12-4 and TRBJ2-7, with TRBD2 identical over 10 bases. Trimming took 2 bases from V and 1 from J; bases not matched to a gene: 2. This CDR3 spans 15 amino acids. The DNA for the CDR3 is TGTGCCAGCAGTTTAACTAGCGGGGCGTCCTACGAGCAGTACTTC. The encoded protein is CASSLTSGASYEQYF.